A single sample gave rise to the 24 T cell receptor beta chains below, sequenced in a study of blood T cell repertoires in COVID-19. Here immunoSEQ multiplex PCR was the method, and the copy in TCRdb shows in-frame clones only, minus some. Found here are more than 40,000 clones, 70% to 85% of them singletons; the top ten hold approximately 2.5%. The sequenced sample was peripheral blood. These receptors were obtained from a man in his fifties with acute or convalescent COVID-19.

The V gene is TRBV6-5, the J gene TRBJ1-2; 9 bases are shared with TRBD1. J gave up 7 bases and V 0 bases, and 3 bases lay outside the gene matches. There are 14 residues in the CDR3. CDR1 is MNHEY, CDR2 SVGAGI, per germline. The CDR3 nucleotides read TGTGCCAGCAGTTACTCCGGGACAGGGTTTGGCTACACCTTC. Encoded protein: CASSYSGTGFGYTF.

This clone was seen only a few times. The rearrangement links TRBV6-5 to TRBJ1-2; D not certain. The CDR3 length is 10 residues. V dropped 11 bases and J dropped 1 base, with 5 bases sitting between them. Germline V lookup: CDR1 MNHEY, CDR2 SVGAGI. The CDR3 sequence: CAAGNYGYTF. The CDR3 DNA sequence: TGTGCCGCCGGTAACTATGGCTACACCTTC.

The chain combines TRBV10-3 with TRBJ2-7, with a weak D call TRBD2 (6 bases). Per the germline V gene, CDR1 is ENHRY and CDR2 is SYGVKD. The CDR3 is made up of 13 amino acids. V was clipped by 10 bases and J by 0 bases, with 13 bases between them. CDR3 residues: CATGDGSSYEQYF. The CDR3 coding sequence is TGTGCCACGGGGGACGGGAGCTCCTACGAGCAGTACTTC.

The chain has TRBV7-3 and TRBJ2-3; TRBD2 aligns across 7 bases. Germline CDR1 and CDR2: SGHTA and FQGTGA. The V gene end was trimmed by 2 bases and the J gene end by 2 bases; junction bases not matched to a gene: 4. There are 15 residues in the CDR3. CDR3 coding DNA: TGTGCCAGCAGCTTACTGGCGGGAGACACAGATACGCAGTATTTT. It is translated as CASSLLAGDTDTQYF.

This rearrangement joins TRBV7-2 to TRBJ2-2; 8 positions match TRBD1. Trimming cost V 3 bases and J 4 bases; bases outside gene matches: 4. The V gene's germline CDR1 is SGHTA and CDR2 FQGNSA. This CDR3 has 15 residues. The CDR3 region has the DNA TGTGCCAGCAGCTTTTATACAGGGGGCACCGGGGAGCTGTTTTTT. Translated, it gives CASSFYTGGTGELFF.

This chain joins TRBV7-9 and TRBJ2-3, with D hard to call. Germline V gene lookup returns CDR1 SEHNR and CDR2 FQNEAQ (reference sequence). This CDR3 has 14 amino acids. V lost 5 bases and J lost 1, with 10 bases in between. The CDR3 here is CASSLSAGTDTQYF. The DNA of the CDR3 is TGTGCCAGCAGCCTCAGTGCGGGCACAGATACGCAGTATTTT.

The rearrangement uses TRBV15 and TRBJ2-3, with D tentatively TRBD2 (6 bases). CDR1 LNHNV and CDR2 YYDKDF come from the germline V gene (reference sequence). V was cut by 0 bases and J by 12 bases, with 10 bases left in between. The CDR3 runs 12 residues. The CDR3 sequence: CATSRDVRGQYF. CDR3 sequence (DNA): TGTGCCACCAGCAGAGATGTGCGGGGCCAGTATTTT.

This rearrangement joins TRBV4-1 to TRBJ2-5, with 7 bases that match TRBD2. Looked up from germline, CDR1 is MGHRA and CDR2 is YSYEKL. V lost 4 bases, J lost 5 bases, and 10 bases stayed unmatched. The CDR3 is made up of 15 amino acids. The chain's CDR3 is CASSPQAYGGETQYF. The CDR3 DNA reads TGCGCCAGCAGCCCCCAGGCGTACGGGGGGGAGACCCAGTACTTC.

The chain combines TRBV9 with TRBJ2-7, with TRBD1 matching 7 bases. The CDR3 is made up of 16 amino acids. CDR1 and CDR2 (germline): SGDLS, YYNGEE. V was pared by 0 bases and J by 3 bases, with 9 bases of the junction left unmatched. The CDR3: CASSVGAGGPGYEQYF. DNA for the CDR3: TGTGCCAGCAGCGTAGGAGCAGGGGGACCCGGCTACGAGCAGTACTTC. The variable domain in full, completed from reference TRBV9 and TRBJ2-7, reads DSGVTQTPKHLITATGQRVTLRCSPRSGDLSVYWYQQSLDQGLQFLIQYYNGEERAKGNILERFSAQQFPDLHSELNLSSLELGDSALYFCASSVGAGGPGYEQYFGPGTRLTVT.

The V gene is TRBV19, the J gene TRBJ1-1; 8 bases fit TRBD1. Germline CDR1 LNHDA, CDR2 SQIVND (reference sequence). The V and J ends lost 6 bases and 1 base, in that order; junction bases with no gene match: 10. The CDR3 runs 16 residues. The CDR3 is CASSFGQGQWNTEAFF. CDR3 DNA sequence: TGTGCCAGTAGCTTCGGACAGGGTCAATGGAACACTGAAGCTTTCTTT.

The chain employs TRBV7-9 and TRBJ1-4; D is uncertain. CDR3 size: 15 residues. Germline-derived CDR1 and CDR2 are SEHNR and FQNEAQ (reference sequence). Trimming cost V 1 base and J 8 bases, with 14 bases left between them. The CDR3 coding sequence is TGTGCCAGCAGCTTAGAACGGCGGCTCGCGGAAAAACTGTTTTTT. It is translated as CASSLERRLAEKLFF.

V usage is TRBV2 and J usage is TRBJ1-2; D may be TRBD1 (6 bases). Germline CDR1 is SNHLY and CDR2 is FYNNEI. V gave up 6 bases and J gave up 8 bases, with 19 bases separating them. The CDR3 totals 14 residues. The CDR3 is CASRYRDTPSGYTF. DNA of the CDR3: TGTGCCAGCAGGTATCGGGACACTCCCTCGGGCTACACCTTC.

The chain has TRBV6-5 and TRBJ2-1; 8 bases are a match to TRBD2. The CDR3 loop spans 14 amino acids. V gave up 5 bases and J gave up 2 bases; unmatched junction bases: 2. Per the germline V gene, CDR1 is MNHEY and CDR2 is SVGAGI. This CDR3 is CASSPGLAYNEQFF. The DNA of the CDR3 is TGTGCCAGCAGTCCGGGACTAGCCTACAATGAGCAGTTCTTC.

The genes are TRBV30 and TRBJ1-4, with 9 bases fitting TRBD1. Germline V gene lookup returns CDR1 GTSNPN and CDR2 SVGIG (reference sequence). The CDR3 has 14 residues. With V trimmed by 3 bases and J by 8 bases, 7 bases remained unmatched. CDR3 DNA sequence: TGTGCCTGGAGCACAGACAGGGGGAGGGAAAAACTGTTTTTT. This gives the protein CAWSTDRGREKLFF.

V and J are TRBV7-8 and TRBJ1-1; 11 bases match TRBD1. CDR1 and CDR2 from the germline V gene are SGHVS and FQNEAQ. The junction had 2 bases not matched to a gene; V was cut back by 0 bases and J by 5 bases. The CDR3 consists of 15 residues. The CDR3 DNA follows: TGTGCCAGCAGCTTAGCCGGACAGGGGGCGACTGAAGCTTTCTTT. Amino acid sequence: CASSLAGQGATEAFF.

V gene TRBV5-1 combines with J gene TRBJ2-1; 13 bases agree with TRBD2. Per germline, CDR1 SGHRS and CDR2 YFSETQ. The trim removed 6 bases at V and 6 bases at J, leaving 6 bases unmatched. The CDR3 spans 15 residues. The CDR3 here is CASTGLAGVTNEQFF. The CDR3 bases are TGCGCCAGCACCGGACTAGCGGGAGTAACCAATGAGCAGTTCTTC.

This sequence joins TRBV12-3 or TRBV12-4 and TRBJ1-2; TRBD1 matches at 11 bases. Trimming removed 7 bases from V and 7 bases from J; junction bases left unmatched: 2. The CDR3 is made up of 12 amino acids. For the CDR3, the DNA is TGTGCCAGCAAAGGGACAGGGGGTGGCTACACCTTC. Amino acid sequence: CASKGTGGGYTF.

The chain links TRBV11-2 to TRBJ2-1; weak D call: TRBD2 (6 bases). V lost 7 bases and J 0 bases, leaving 13 bases between the germline ends. Germline CDR1 SGHAT, CDR2 FQNNGV. The CDR3 covers 15 residues. CDR3 protein: CASTIAESSYNEQFF. In DNA form, the CDR3 reads TGTGCCAGCACCATAGCGGAGAGCTCCTACAATGAGCAGTTCTTC.

This clone was recorded only once. J is TRBJ1-5 and V is TRBV1; the table's D call of TRBD1 was not tested on the DNA. TRBV1 has pseudogene status. This CDR3 is 18 amino acids long. The DNA of the CDR3 is TGCACCAGCAGCCAAAATTCAGGGGGCTCGAGGATAAATCAGCCCCAGCATTTT. Its translation: CTSSQNSGGSRINQPQHF.

J is TRBJ1-1 and V is TRBV3-1 (or the pseudogene TRBV3-2); 8 bases map to TRBD1. V was pared by 3 bases and J by 9 bases, with 12 bases of the junction left unmatched. The CDR3 has 15 residues. Germline V gene lookup returns CDR1 LGHDT and CDR2 YNNKEL (reference sequence). CDR3 sequence reads: CASSQGWDRTQKAFF. CDR3 nucleotide sequence: TGTGCCAGCAGCCAGGGATGGGACAGGACTCAAAAAGCTTTCTTT.

The V call is TRBV27, the J call TRBJ2-7; D possibly corresponds to TRBD1 (5 bases). Between the trimmed V and J ends, which lost 4 bases and 2 bases, there was a span of 9 bases. This CDR3 contains 13 residues. Germline V CDR1 and CDR2: MNHEY, SMNVEV (reference sequence). DNA of the CDR3: TGTGCCAGCAGTTCTTCAGGGACCTACGAGCAGTACTTC. It codes for CASSSSGTYEQYF.

V gene TRBV5-1 combines with J gene TRBJ1-6, with D perhaps TRBD1 (5 bases). Germline V gene lookup returns CDR1 SGHRS and CDR2 YFSETQ. Trimming stripped 2 bases from V and 0 bases from J, with 12 bases between. CDR3 length equals 17 residues. The CDR3 coding sequence is TGCGCCAGCAGCTTTGGGGCGGTCTACTCCTATAATTCACCCCTCCACTTT. Its protein is CASSFGAVYSYNSPLHF.

The genes are TRBV3-1 (or the pseudogene TRBV3-2) and TRBJ1-2; D is possibly TRBD1 (6 bases). This CDR3 is built from 15 residues. Germline V gene lookup returns CDR1 LGHDT and CDR2 YNNKEL (reference sequence). The germline V and J ends were trimmed by 0 bases and 6 bases, with 14 bases remaining between them. The CDR3, as DNA: TGTGCCAGCAGCCAAGATCCCAGGGGCGCTCATGGCTACACCTTC. It codes for CASSQDPRGAHGYTF.

The chain recombines TRBV27 with TRBJ2-7; 7 bases are shared with TRBD1. V lost 0 bases and J lost 3; bases outside the gene matches: 5. CDR3 length: 15 amino acids. The germline V gene has CDR1 MNHEY and CDR2 SMNVEV (reference sequence). DNA for the CDR3: TGTGCCAGCAGTTTATCGCACAGGGGATTCTACGAGCAGTACTTC. Translated, it gives CASSLSHRGFYEQYF.